Listed here is a single TCR beta chain. Its matching antigen is unknown. PCR was performed using 60 Vbeta and 13 Jbeta primers. Using immunoSEQ multiplex PCR, the repertoire was profiled, and TCRdb retains in-frame clones only, with some absent. The profile shows about 200,000 clones, about four fifths of them singletons. The V segment lost 3 bases and the J segment 7 bases; nucleotides outside the gene matches: 5. The CDR3 length is 14 residues. Germline CDR1 reads SEHNR; CDR2 reads FQNEAQ (reference sequence). This specimen comes from a study of cytomegalovirus exposure and HLA in healthy donors. Overall study results and limits: In a later analysis, a missense DCLRE1C variant was linked to TCR beta V- and J-gene trimming. Donor immune exposure was known only as CMV serostatus. Sequencing likely generated an artifact that appeared as a cluster of highly shared sequence variants.

Sequences were obtained from PBMCs. The chain is built from TRBV7-9 and TRBJ1-2; TRBD1 matches 10 bases. The sequence was collected from a woman under 30 in good health and CMV-seronegative. CDR3 coding DNA: TGTGCCAGCAGCTTCGGGACAGGGGCGGTTGGCTACACCTTC. It specifies CASSFGTGAVGYTF. Complete variable domain (other parts from reference TRBV7-9 and TRBJ1-2): DTGVSQNPRHKITKRGQNVTFRCDPISEHNRLYWYRQTLGQGPEFLTYFQNEAQLEKSRLLSDRFSAERPKGSFSTLEIQRTEQGDSAMYLCASSFGTGAVGYTFGSGTRLTVV.